These 24 T cell receptor beta chains were all obtained from the same sample, sequenced in a study of breast tumors, draining lymph nodes, adjacent tissues. Breast cancer patients provided tissue from their axillary draining lymph nodes. TCRdb re-called the multiplex PCR reads with MiXCR, one entry per CDR3 protein. The table shows approximately 130,000 distinct CDR3 sequences, with 21% occurring only once. Source material: axillary lymph node tissue. The receptors stem from a female donor with breast cancer. Some clones in this sample may be carry-over from other donors' samples.

Regarding this clonotype: Possible read error: a much larger clone is one base away. Without the conserved terminal phenylalanine or tryptophan, this CDR3 likely stems from a read error. This sequence joins TRBV7-8 and TRBJ2-2, with 7 bases identical to TRBD2. From germline, CDR1 is SGHVS and CDR2 FQNEAQ. V lost 3 bases, J lost 6 bases, and 7 bases stayed unmatched. The CDR3 is 15 amino acids. The CDR3 bases are TGTGCCAGCAGCTTGGCGGGAGCTTATCCCGGGGAGCTGTTTCTT. Its protein is CASSLAGAYPGELFL.

This clonotype has a count of ten or more. Sequence at one end of the junction differs from germline and may be a read error. V is TRBV20-1 and J is TRBJ2-1; D is possibly TRBD2 (6 bases). Looked up from germline, CDR1 is DFQATT and CDR2 is SNEGSKA (reference sequence). The CDR3 contains 15 residues. The CDR3 spells CGSSPAGYSYNEQFF. CDR3 DNA: TGTGGAAGTTCGCCGGCGGGATACTCCTACAATGAGCAGTTCTTC.

This clonotype has at least ten counts. CDR3 nucleotide sequence: TGCGCCAGCAGCCAAGTAGTATCATCGAACACCGGGGAGCTGTTTTTT. Translation: CASSQVVSSNTGELFF. The rearrangement joins TRBV4-1 to TRBJ2-2; no clear D gene. The CDR3 totals 16 residues. The germline gives CDR1 MGHRA, CDR2 YSYEKL. The V end was cut by 1 base, the J end by 0 bases, with 9 bases between.

This clonotype was counted many times. The gene calls are TRBV29-1 and TRBJ2-5; D may be TRBD1 or TRBD2 (5 bases each). CDR3 length: 14 amino acids. Germline V CDR1 and CDR2: SQVTM, ANQGSEA. V lost 6 bases and J lost 1, with 15 bases in between. The CDR3 is CSVSGTAVQETQYF. CDR3 nucleotides: TGCAGCGTCTCGGGGACGGCTGTCCAAGAGACCCAGTACTTC.

This clonotype has ten or more counts. The V call is TRBV3-1, the J call TRBJ2-7; the match to TRBD1 covers 9 bases. Germline V gene sequence: CDR1 LGHDT, CDR2 YNNKEL (reference sequence). Trimming cost V 4 bases and J 4 bases; bases outside gene matches: 8. The CDR3 spans 15 residues. CDR3 coding DNA: TGTGCCAGCAGCCGACCCGGGACAGGGCTATACGAGCAGTACTTC. Translation: CASSRPGTGLYEQYF.

In regard to this clonotype: Given a much more abundant clone one base away, this may be a read error. The final CDR3 position lacks the conserved phenylalanine or tryptophan, pointing to a likely read error. The chain links TRBV28 to TRBJ2-7, with D tentatively TRBD1 (5 bases). V was clipped by 4 bases and J by 3 bases, with 10 bases between them. The CDR3 contains 13 residues. Germline V gene lookup returns CDR1 MDHEN and CDR2 SYDVKM. Written as DNA, the CDR3 is TGTGCCAGCAGTTGGGGCTCCTACTACGAGCAGTACTGC. This encodes CASSWGSYYEQYC.

The chain links TRBV25-1 to TRBJ1-3; unclear D gene. The V gene lost 4 bases and the J gene lost 3 bases, with 16 bases spanning the gap. This CDR3 spans 16 amino acids. Germline assignment: CDR1 MGHDK and CDR2 SYGVNS. DNA of the CDR3: TGTGCCAGCAGTGGGCCCCCCGGTAGCGGTGGAAACACCATATATTTT. Translating gives CASSGPPGSGGNTIYF.

The V gene is TRBV30, the J gene TRBJ2-1, with 11 bases that match TRBD2. The CDR3 has 18 amino acids. Germline V gene data show CDR1 as GTSNPN and CDR2 as SVGIG (reference sequence). J lost 2 bases, V lost 3 bases, and 12 bases had no gene match. CDR3 in amino acids: CAWRGASGRKGTYNEQFF. CDR3 sequence (DNA): TGTGCCTGGAGAGGTGCTAGCGGGAGGAAAGGGACCTACAATGAGCAGTTCTTC.

This clonotype has at least ten counts. This chain joins TRBV20-1 and TRBJ2-5; 8 bases map to TRBD1. The length of the CDR3 is 15 residues. V shed 1 base and J 3 bases; nucleotides not matched to a gene: 7. Germline V CDR1 and CDR2: DFQATT, SNEGSKA (reference sequence). The CDR3 nucleotides are TGCAGTGCTAGAGCATCGACAGGGGCGGAAGAGACCCAGTACTTC. This translates into CSARASTGAEETQYF.

As for this clonotype: With a much larger clone just one base away, this may be a read error. The V call is TRBV11-1, the J call TRBJ2-2; 13 bases map to TRBD2. J lost 5 bases, V lost 8 bases, and 8 bases had no gene match. The V gene's germline CDR1 is SGHAT and CDR2 FQDESV (reference sequence). This CDR3 has 16 amino acids. DNA of the CDR3: TGTGCCAGCTCCTCCGGGACTAGCGGGGAAACCGGGGAGCTGTTTTTT. It encodes CASSSGTSGETGELFF.

This clonotype appeared many times. This chain connects TRBV6-6 to TRBJ1-5, with a tentative D call TRBD1 (6 bases). This CDR3 has 18 amino acids. V was shortened by 2 bases and J by 0 bases, with 17 bases between the two germline ends. The V gene's germline CDR1 is MNHNY and CDR2 SVGAGI (reference sequence). CDR3: CASSYTRDKGYSNQPQHF. The DNA of the CDR3 is TGTGCCAGCAGTTACACCCGGGACAAGGGATATAGCAATCAGCCCCAGCATTTT.

This clonotype appeared many times. V usage is TRBV9 and J usage is TRBJ2-1; TRBD2 matches 9 bases. V shed 3 bases and J 1 base; nucleotides not matched to a gene: 8. Germline CDR1 SGDLS, CDR2 YYNGEE. CDR3 length equals 17 residues. CDR3 amino acids: CASSAPQTSGSYNEQFF. Written as DNA, the CDR3 is TGTGCCAGCAGCGCCCCGCAGACTAGCGGATCCTACAATGAGCAGTTCTTC.

Worth noting for this clonotype: A much larger clone lies a single base off, so this may be a read error. The V and J genes are TRBV5-1 and TRBJ2-3; 8 nucleotides align to TRBD1. The CDR3 runs to 13 residues. The germline CDR1 and CDR2 sequences are SGHRS and YFSETQ. The ends lost 3 bases at V and 8 bases at J; junction bases unmatched: 5. Here the CDR3 reads CASSSTGEGTQYF. In DNA, the CDR3 is TGCGCCAGCAGCTCGACAGGGGAAGGTACGCAGTATTTT.

The CDR3 loop is CASSFGDDRGGEQFF. Here the CDR3 DNA reads TGTGCCAGCAGTTTTGGAGATGACAGGGGGGGTGAGCAGTTCTTC. The V call is TRBV28, the J call TRBJ2-1, with 9 bases lining up with TRBD1. There are 15 residues in the CDR3. Germline V CDR1 and CDR2: MDHEN, SYDVKM. V lost 3 bases to trimming and J lost 9 bases; unmatched junction nucleotides: 9.

Concerning this clonotype: A much larger clone lies a single base off, so this may be a read error. This chain joins TRBV10-2 and TRBJ1-3; TRBD1 matches 12 bases. V dropped 6 bases and J dropped 5; count of bases not matched to a gene: 5. CDR1 and CDR2 from the germline V gene are WSHSY and SAAADI. CDR3 length: 15 amino acids. The CDR3 DNA reads as TGCGCCAGCAGGGGACAGGGGGCAGGGAGAAACACCATATATTTT. As protein: CASRGQGAGRNTIYF.

A note on this clonotype: The CDR3 does not end in the conserved phenylalanine or tryptophan, so this is likely a read error. This sequence joins TRBV2 and TRBJ1-5; no clear D. Germline V gene lookup returns CDR1 SNHLY and CDR2 FYNNEI. CDR3 size: 17 residues. V was trimmed by 6 bases and J by 1 base, leaving 19 bases between them. CDR3 in DNA: TGTGCCAGCAGAGGCTTAAGTGGTGGGGTAAGCAATCAGCCCCAGCATTCT. Amino acid sequence: CASRGLSGGVSNQPQHS.

In its sample, this clonotype was seen many times. V is TRBV20-1 and J is TRBJ1-5; D might be TRBD1 (5 bases). Per germline, CDR1 DFQATT and CDR2 SNEGSKA (reference sequence). Deletions cut 0 bases from V and 0 bases from J, with 12 bases between. The CDR3 runs to 16 residues. The CDR3 protein is CSARDQGTYSNQPQHF. CDR3 coding DNA: TGCAGTGCTAGAGATCAGGGTACCTATAGCAATCAGCCCCAGCATTTT.

The chain joins TRBV4-1 to TRBJ2-2, with D possibly TRBD2 on 7 matching bases. Germline CDR1 MGHRA, CDR2 YSYEKL. V lost 1 base and J lost 7, with 13 bases in between. This CDR3 region has 15 residues. The CDR3 sequence is CASSQAGGRDGELFF. The CDR3 nucleotides read TGCGCCAGCAGCCAAGCCGGGGGGCGCGACGGGGAGCTGTTTTTT.

This clonotype occurred a few times. A much bigger clone sits one base away, suggesting this may be a read error. CDR3 nucleotide sequence: TGCAGTGCTAGAGATCTGGCAGGGATCAATGAGCAGTTCTTC. It is translated as CSARDLAGINEQFF. The gene calls are TRBV20-1 and TRBJ2-1, with D possibly TRBD1 on 5 matching bases. The ends were cut back, 0 bases at V and 6 bases at J, with 12 bases in the middle. Per germline, CDR1 DFQATT and CDR2 SNEGSKA (reference sequence). The CDR3 runs 14 residues.

Many counts were recorded for this clonotype. The chain employs TRBV30 and TRBJ1-5; 8 nucleotides match TRBD1. The CDR3 has 17 amino acids. CDR1 and CDR2 (germline): GTSNPN, SVGIG (reference sequence). V lost 1 base, J lost 2 bases, and 10 bases stayed unmatched. The CDR3 coding sequence is TGTGCCTGGAGTGCAAGCCCCGGACAGGGTGGCAATCAGCCCCAGCATTTT. Protein product: CAWSASPGQGGNQPQHF.

This clonotype was seen more than once but under ten times. Being one base from a much bigger clone, this may be a read error. This chain links TRBV6-6 with TRBJ2-2; D assignment may be TRBD1 or TRBD2 (6 bases each). V lost 5 bases, J lost 6 bases, and 16 bases lay in between. This CDR3 spans 15 amino acids. CDR1 is MNHNY, CDR2 SVGAGI, per germline (reference sequence). In DNA, the CDR3 is TGTGCCAGCAGTACGCCCGGACGGGGGCCCGGGGAGCTGTTTTTT. Protein: CASSTPGRGPGELFF.

This clonotype showed up many times. This chain joins TRBV3-1 and TRBJ2-7; D possibly uses TRBD1 or TRBD2 (5 bases each). Germline V lookup: CDR1 LGHDT, CDR2 YNNKEL (reference sequence). V dropped 2 bases and J dropped 1 base, with 15 bases sitting between them. This CDR3 spans 16 amino acids. In DNA form, the CDR3 reads TGTGCCAGCAGCCAATATGGGGGACCTTCGTCCTACGAGCAGTACTTC. It is translated as CASSQYGGPSSYEQYF.

This clonotype has just a few counts. This chain joins TRBV28 and TRBJ2-6; no definite D call. The CDR3 has 13 amino acids. Between the trimmed V and J ends, which lost 8 bases and 0 bases, there was a span of 5 bases. Germline CDR1 is MDHEN and CDR2 is SYDVKM. The chain's CDR3 is CASYHSGANVLTF. For the CDR3, the DNA is TGTGCCAGCTATCACTCTGGGGCCAACGTCCTGACTTTC.

This clonotype was counted many times. The chain carries TRBV12-3 or TRBV12-4 and TRBJ1-2; D gene unclear. Trimming removed 2 bases at V and 0 bases at J, with 10 bases between. The CDR3 has 15 residues. The CDR3 bases are TGTGCCAGCAGTTTATTTCTAGACTCTAACTATGGCTACACCTTC. It yields the protein CASSLFLDSNYGYTF.